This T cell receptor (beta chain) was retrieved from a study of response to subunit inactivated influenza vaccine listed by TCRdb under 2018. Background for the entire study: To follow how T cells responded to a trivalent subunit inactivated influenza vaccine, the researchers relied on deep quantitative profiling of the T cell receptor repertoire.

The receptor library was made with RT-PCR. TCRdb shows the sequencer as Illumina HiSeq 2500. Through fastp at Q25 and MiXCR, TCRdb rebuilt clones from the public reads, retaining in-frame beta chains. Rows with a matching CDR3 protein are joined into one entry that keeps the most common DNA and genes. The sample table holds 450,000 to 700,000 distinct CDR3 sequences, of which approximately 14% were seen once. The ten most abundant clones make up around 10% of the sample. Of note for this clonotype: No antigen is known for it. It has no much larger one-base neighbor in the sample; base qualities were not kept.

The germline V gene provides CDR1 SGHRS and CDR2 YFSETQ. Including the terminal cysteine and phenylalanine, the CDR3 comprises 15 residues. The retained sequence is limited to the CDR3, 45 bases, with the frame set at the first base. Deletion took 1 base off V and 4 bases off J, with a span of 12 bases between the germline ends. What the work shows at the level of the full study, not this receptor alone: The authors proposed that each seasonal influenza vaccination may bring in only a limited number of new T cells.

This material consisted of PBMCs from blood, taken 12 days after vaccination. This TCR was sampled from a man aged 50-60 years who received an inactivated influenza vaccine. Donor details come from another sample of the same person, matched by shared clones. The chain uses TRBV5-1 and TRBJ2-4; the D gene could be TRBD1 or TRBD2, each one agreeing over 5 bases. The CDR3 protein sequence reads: CASSLSGREKNIQYF. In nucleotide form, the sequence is TGCGCCAGCAGCTTGTCGGGCAGGGAGAAAAACATTCAGTACTTC.